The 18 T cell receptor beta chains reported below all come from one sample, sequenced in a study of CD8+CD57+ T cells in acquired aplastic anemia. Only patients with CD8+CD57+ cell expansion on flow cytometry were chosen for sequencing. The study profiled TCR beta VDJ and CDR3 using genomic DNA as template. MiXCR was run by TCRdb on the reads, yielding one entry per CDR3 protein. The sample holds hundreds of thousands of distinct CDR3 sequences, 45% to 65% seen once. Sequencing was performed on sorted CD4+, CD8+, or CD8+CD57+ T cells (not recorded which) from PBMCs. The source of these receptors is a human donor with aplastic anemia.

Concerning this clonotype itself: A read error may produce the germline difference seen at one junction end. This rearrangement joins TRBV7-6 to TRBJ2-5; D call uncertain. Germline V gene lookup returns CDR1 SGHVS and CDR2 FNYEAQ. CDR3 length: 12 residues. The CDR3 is CASSQGIQTPYF. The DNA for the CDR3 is TGCGCCAGCAGCCAAGGGATCCAAACCCCGTACTTC.

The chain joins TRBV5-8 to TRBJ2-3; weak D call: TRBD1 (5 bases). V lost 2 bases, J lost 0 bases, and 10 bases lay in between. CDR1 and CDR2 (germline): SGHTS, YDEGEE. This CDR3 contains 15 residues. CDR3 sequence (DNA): TGTGCCAGCAGCTTATCAGGGTATAGCACAGATACGCAGTATTTT. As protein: CASSLSGYSTDTQYF.

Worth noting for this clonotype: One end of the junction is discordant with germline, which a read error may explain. This chain's CDR3 is CASTLRDTEAF. As DNA, the CDR3 is TGTGCCAGCACCCTTCGGGACACTGAAGCTTTC. The J gene is TRBJ2-6, the V gene TRBV12-3 or TRBV12-4; TRBD1 is a possible D gene (6 bases). This CDR3 has 11 amino acids.

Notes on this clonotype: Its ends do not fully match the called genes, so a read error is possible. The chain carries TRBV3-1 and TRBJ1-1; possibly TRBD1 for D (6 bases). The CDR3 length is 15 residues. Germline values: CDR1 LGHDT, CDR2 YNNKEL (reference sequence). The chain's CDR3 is CASSPSWSGDTEASF. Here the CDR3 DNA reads TGTGCCAGCAGCCCCTCATGGTCAGGGGACACTGAAGCTTCCTTT.

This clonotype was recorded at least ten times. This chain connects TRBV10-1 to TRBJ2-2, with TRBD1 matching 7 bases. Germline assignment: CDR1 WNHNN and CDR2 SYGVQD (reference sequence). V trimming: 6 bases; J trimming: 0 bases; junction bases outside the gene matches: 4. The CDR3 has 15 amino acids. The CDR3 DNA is TGCGCCAGCAGCGACAGGGCACCGAACACCGGGGAGCTGTTTTTT. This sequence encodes CASSDRAPNTGELFF.

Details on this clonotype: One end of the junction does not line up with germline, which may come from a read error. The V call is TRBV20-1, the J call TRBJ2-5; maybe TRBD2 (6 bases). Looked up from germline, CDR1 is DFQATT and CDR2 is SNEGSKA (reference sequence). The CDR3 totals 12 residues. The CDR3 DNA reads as TGCAGTGCTAGAGATTGGGGCAGGGAGGAGTTCTTC. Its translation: CSARDWGREEFF.

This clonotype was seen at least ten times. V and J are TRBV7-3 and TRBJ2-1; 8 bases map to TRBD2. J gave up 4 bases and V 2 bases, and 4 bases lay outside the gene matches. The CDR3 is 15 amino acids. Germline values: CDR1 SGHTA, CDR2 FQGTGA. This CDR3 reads CASSLLAGPYNEQFF. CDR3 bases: TGTGCCAGCAGCTTACTAGCGGGCCCTTACAATGAGCAGTTCTTC. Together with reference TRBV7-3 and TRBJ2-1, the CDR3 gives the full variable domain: GAGVSQTPSNKVTEKGKYVELRCDPISGHTALYWYRQSLGQGPEFLIYFQGTGAADDSGLPNDRFFAVRPEGSVSTLKIQRTERGDSAVYLCASSLLAGPYNEQFFGPGTRLTVL.

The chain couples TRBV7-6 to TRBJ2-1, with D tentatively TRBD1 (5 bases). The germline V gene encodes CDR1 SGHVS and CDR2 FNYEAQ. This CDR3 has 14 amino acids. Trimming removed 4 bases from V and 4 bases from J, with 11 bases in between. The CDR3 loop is CASSSETAYNEQFF. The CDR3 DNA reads TGTGCCAGCAGCTCAGAGACAGCGTACAATGAGCAGTTCTTC.

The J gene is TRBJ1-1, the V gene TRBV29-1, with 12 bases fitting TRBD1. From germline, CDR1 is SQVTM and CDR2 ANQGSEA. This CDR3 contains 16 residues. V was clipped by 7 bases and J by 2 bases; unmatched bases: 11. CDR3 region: CSGAPGQGAPNTEAFF. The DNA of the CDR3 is TGCAGCGGTGCCCCGGGACAGGGGGCCCCTAACACTGAAGCTTTCTTT.

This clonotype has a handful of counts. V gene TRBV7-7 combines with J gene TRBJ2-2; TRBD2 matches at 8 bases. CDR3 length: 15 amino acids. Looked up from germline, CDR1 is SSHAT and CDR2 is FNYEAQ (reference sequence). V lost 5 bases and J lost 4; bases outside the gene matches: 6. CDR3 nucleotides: TGTGCCAGCAGCCCGACGGGGGGGCTCACCGGGGAGCTGTTTTTT. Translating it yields CASSPTGGLTGELFF.

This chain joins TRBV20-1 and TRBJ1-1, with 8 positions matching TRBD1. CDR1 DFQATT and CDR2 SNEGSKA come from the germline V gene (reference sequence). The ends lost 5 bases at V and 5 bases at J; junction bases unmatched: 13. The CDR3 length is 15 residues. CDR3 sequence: CSAYVTTGDGTEAFF. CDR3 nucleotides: TGCAGTGCTTACGTAACGACAGGGGATGGAACTGAAGCTTTCTTT.

The CDR3: CATSSDEAGTGNTIYF. DNA of the CDR3: TGTGCCACCAGCAGCGACGAGGCGGGGACTGGAAACACCATATATTTT. The chain uses TRBV15 and TRBJ1-3; no clear D. The CDR3 has 16 residues. Germline V CDR1 and CDR2: LNHNV, YYDKDF (reference sequence). V lost 3 bases and J lost 2, with 14 bases in between.

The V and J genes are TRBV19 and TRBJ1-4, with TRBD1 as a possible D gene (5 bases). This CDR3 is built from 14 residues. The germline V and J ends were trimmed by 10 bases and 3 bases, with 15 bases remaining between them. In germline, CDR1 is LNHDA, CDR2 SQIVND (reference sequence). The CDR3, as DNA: TGTGCCACCGGGGCCGGGAGGGCTAATGAAAAACTGTTTTTT. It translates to CATGAGRANEKLFF.

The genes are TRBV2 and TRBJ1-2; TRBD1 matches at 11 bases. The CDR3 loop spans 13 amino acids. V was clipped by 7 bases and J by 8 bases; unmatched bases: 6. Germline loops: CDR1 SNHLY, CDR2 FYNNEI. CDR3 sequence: CASNGQGARGYTF. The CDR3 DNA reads TGTGCCAGCAACGGACAGGGGGCGCGAGGCTACACCTTC.

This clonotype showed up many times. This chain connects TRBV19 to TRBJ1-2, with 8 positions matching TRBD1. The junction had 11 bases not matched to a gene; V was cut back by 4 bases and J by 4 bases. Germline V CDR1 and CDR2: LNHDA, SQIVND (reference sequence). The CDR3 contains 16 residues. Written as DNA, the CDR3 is TGTGCCAGTAGTAACTCCGGACAGGGACCGGCCTATGGCTACACCTTC. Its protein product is CASSNSGQGPAYGYTF.

CDR3 coding DNA: TGTGCCAGTCACCAAGGGGGGTGGGGCTACGAGCAGTACTTC. Translation: CASHQGGWGYEQYF. The genes are TRBV7-8 and TRBJ2-7; possibly TRBD1 or TRBD2 for D (6 bases each). Trimming pared 9 bases from V and 3 bases from J, leaving 18 bases between. The CDR3 spans 14 residues. Looked up from germline, CDR1 is SGHVS and CDR2 is FQNEAQ. Full variable domain (outside the CDR3, taken from reference TRBV7-8 and TRBJ2-7): GAGVSQSPRYKVAKRGQDVALRCDPISGHVSLFWYQQALGQGPEFLTYFQNEAQLDKSGLPSDRFFAERPEGSVSTLKIQRTQQEDSAVYLCASHQGGWGYEQYFGPGTRLTVT.

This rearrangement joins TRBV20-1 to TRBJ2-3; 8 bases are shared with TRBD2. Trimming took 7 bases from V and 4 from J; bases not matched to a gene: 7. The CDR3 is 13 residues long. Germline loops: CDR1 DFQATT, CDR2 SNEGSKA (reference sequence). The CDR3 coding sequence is TGCAGTGTAGTAGGGGGACTAGCAGATACGCAGTATTTT. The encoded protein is CSVVGGLADTQYF.

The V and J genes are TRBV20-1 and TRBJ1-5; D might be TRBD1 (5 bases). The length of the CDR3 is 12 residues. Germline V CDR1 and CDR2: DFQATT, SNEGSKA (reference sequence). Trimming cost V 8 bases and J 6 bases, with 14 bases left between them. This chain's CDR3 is CSFWGGGQPQHF. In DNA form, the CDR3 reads TGCAGTTTCTGGGGGGGAGGTCAGCCCCAGCATTTT.